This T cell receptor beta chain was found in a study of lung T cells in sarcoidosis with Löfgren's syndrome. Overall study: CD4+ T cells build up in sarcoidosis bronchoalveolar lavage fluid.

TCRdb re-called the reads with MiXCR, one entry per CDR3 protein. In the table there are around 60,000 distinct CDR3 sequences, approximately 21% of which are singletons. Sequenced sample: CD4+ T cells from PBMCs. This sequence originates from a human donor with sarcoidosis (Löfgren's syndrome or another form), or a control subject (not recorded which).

This CDR3 reads CASSLDGLDTQYF. CDR3 coding DNA: TGTGCCAGCAGCCTCGACGGCCTAGATACGCAGTATTTT. V usage is TRBV7-2 and J usage is TRBJ2-3; D remains unclear. CDR3 length: 13 residues. Trimming removed 5 bases at V and 5 bases at J, with 11 bases between. CDR1 and CDR2 (germline): SGHTA, FQGNSA.